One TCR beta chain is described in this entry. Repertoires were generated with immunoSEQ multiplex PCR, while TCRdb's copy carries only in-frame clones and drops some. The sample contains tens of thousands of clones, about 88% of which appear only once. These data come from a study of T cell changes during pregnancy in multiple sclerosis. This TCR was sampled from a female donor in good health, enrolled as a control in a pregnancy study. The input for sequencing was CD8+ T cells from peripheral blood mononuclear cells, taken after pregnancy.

The DNA for the CDR3 is TGTGCCAGCAGCCTATGGACAGGGAACCACGAGCAGTACTTC. Translating gives CASSLWTGNHEQYF. The V and J genes are TRBV7-9 and TRBJ2-7; 8 nucleotides agree with TRBD1. Germline V gene data show CDR1 as SEHNR and CDR2 as FQNEAQ (reference sequence). Unmatched junction bases numbered 8, after V lost 5 bases and J lost 5 bases. The CDR3 length is 14 residues. Drawing the rest from reference TRBV7-9 and TRBJ2-7, the complete variable domain is DTGVSQNPRHKITKRGQNVTFRCDPISEHNRLYWYRQTLGQGPEFLTYFQNEAQLEKSRLLSDRFSAERPKGSFSTLEIQRTEQGDSAMYLCASSLWTGNHEQYFGPGTRLTVT.